This entry features one T cell receptor beta chain sequence. Its antigen target is currently unknown. Sequencing was performed on a NextSeq 550. The Human TCR Profiling Kit (MiLaboratory) was used to prepare UMI-labeled 5' RACE TRB cDNA libraries. The full amount of extracted RNA was used for cDNA synthesis, and the full amount of resulting cDNA was used for PCR amplification. Libraries were prepared in parallel with an identical number of PCR cycles. The paper's data handling went like this. With a requirement of at least two reads per UMI, MIGEC and MiXCR extracted about 50,000 +/- 10,000 unique UMI-labeled TRB cDNA molecules per library. On average, each library contained 40,000 +/- 10,000 functional in-frame TRB CDR3 nucleotide clonotypes without stop codons. After downsampling to 5000 UMI-labeled TRB molecules per sample, diversity metrics such as normalized Shannon-Wiener and Chao1 were calculated in VDJtools. For the central five CDR3 residues, VDJtools calculated physicochemical properties weighted by clonotype size, namely interaction energy, strength, volume and Kidera factor 4. TCRdb reprocessed the reads, and each CDR3 protein sequence is entered once, without DNA. The V and J calls were not made by the authors but by TCRdb's processing. This sample's table has entries for around 88,000 distinct CDR3 sequences. The ten largest clones represent 0.9% to 1.2% of the sample.

Each CD8+ T cell subset was flow-sorted in triplicate, with approximately 300,000 cells per subset placed directly into RLT lysis buffer. To exclude memory contaminants, naive CD8+ T cells were stringently defined as CD45RO-CCR7+CD27+CD95-. Standard density gradient centrifugation was used to isolate peripheral blood mononuclear cells from buffy coats. A FACSAria III was used to flow-sort naive CD8+ T cells into CXCR3-negative and CXCR3-positive populations. Total RNA was extracted from sorted cells using an RNeasy Mini Kit. This sample was included in a study of CXCR3-negative and CXCR3-positive naive CD8 T cells (dated by TCRdb to about 2019). The study in broad terms: Some 130 million TRB reads were obtained in total, roughly 1.5 +/- 0.3 million reads per library. The TRBV-TRBJ cluster analysis covered naive subsets from several donors and memory cells from 3 donors. Diversity and physicochemical repertoire analyses covered about a dozen donors pooled from two independent experiments.

Points the paper makes about the study in general: Similar TRBV-TRBJ usage was shown by naive CXCR3-negative and CXCR3-positive cells from the same donor, whereas distinct patterns were shown by memory cells. Compared with CXCR3-negative naive cells, CXCR3-positive naive cells had TRB CDR3s with higher hydrophobicity (lower Kidera factor 4), lower energy, and higher strength and volume indices. Comparably high repertoire diversity was found in both naive subsets, whereas much lower repertoire diversity was found in memory CD8+ T cells. Because CXCR3 expression was partially decreased after cryopreservation, freshly isolated PBMCs were used for most assays. Because surface CD5, which is linked to self-reactivity in mice, was comparable between the naive subsets, TCR interaction strength was also inferred from the physicochemical properties of TRB CDR3s.

The CDR3 runs 15 amino acids, cysteine and phenylalanine included. A DNA sequence was not provided. Looking up the germline V gene yields CDR1 MNHNS and CDR2 SASEGT. Sequencing used naive CXCR3+ CD8+ T cells from blood. This specimen's cell subset or site label, interpreted: CD45RO-CCR7+CD27+CD95- naive CD8+ T cells expressing CXCR3 (TNR3+). The chain couples TRBV6-1 to TRBJ2-1; TCRdb names TRBD1, which stays unverified in the absence of DNA. This sequence was found in a human donor in good health. Some clones in this sample may be carry-over from other donors' samples. CDR3 sequence: CASTPYRAGYNEQFF.